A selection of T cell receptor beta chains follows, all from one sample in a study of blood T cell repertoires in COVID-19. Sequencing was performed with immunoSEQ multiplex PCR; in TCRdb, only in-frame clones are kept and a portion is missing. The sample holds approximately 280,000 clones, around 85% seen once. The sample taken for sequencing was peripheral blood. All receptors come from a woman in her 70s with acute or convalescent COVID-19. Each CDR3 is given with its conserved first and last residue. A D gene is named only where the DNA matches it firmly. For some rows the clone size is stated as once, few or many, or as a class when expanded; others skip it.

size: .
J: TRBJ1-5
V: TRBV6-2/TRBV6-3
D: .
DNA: TGTGCCAGCAGTAAACCAGGGGACCAGCCCCAGCATTTT
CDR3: CASSKPGDQPQHF

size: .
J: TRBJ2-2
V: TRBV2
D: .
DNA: TGTGCCAGCAGTGACGCCCAGGTCACCGGGGAGCTGTTTTTT
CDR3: CASSDAQVTGELFF

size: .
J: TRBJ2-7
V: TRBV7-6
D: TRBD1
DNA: TGTGCCAGCAGCCGACAGGGGGCGACCCACTACGAGCAGTACTTC
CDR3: CASSRQGATHYEQYF

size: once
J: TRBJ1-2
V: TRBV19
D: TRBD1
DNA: TGTGCCAGTAGCCCGGACAGGGGGCATGGCTACACCTTC
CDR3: CASSPDRGHGYTF

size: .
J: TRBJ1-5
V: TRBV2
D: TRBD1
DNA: TGTGCCAGCAGACTGACAGGGGAACAGCCCCAGCATTTT
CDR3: CASRLTGEQPQHF

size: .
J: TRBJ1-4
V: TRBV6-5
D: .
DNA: TGTGCCAGCAGACCCCCGGGACGGGGGAATGAAAAACTGTTTTTT
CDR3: CASRPPGRGNEKLFF

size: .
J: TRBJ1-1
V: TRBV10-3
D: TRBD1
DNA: TGTGCCATCAGGGGGACAGAGCGGAACACTGAAGCTTTCTTT
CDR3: CAIRGTERNTEAFF

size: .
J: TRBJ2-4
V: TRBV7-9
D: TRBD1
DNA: TGTGCCAGCAGCCCACGGGACAGCGAAAACATTCAGTACTTC
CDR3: CASSPRDSENIQYF

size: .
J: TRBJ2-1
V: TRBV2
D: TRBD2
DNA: TGTGCCAGCATAGCACTAGCGGGGGGGAATGAGCAGTTCTTC
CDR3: CASIALAGGNEQFF

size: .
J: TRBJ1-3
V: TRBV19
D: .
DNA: TGTGCCAGTATTGGCAGGGCTTCTGGAAACACCATATATTTT
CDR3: CASIGRASGNTIYF

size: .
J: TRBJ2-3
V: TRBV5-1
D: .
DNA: TGCGCCAGCAGTCTAAATCAGGGAAGCACAGATACGCAGTATTTT
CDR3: CASSLNQGSTDTQYF

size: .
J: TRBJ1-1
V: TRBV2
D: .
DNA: TGTGCCAGCACCAAGGGGGTGTTGAACACTGAAGCTTTCTTT
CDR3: CASTKGVLNTEAFF

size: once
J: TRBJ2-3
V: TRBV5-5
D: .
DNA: TGTGCCAGCAGCTTATCGGCGGGGTGGAGGCCAGATACGCAGTATTTT
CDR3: CASSLSAGWRPDTQYF

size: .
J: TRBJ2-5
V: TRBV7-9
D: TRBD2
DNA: TGTGCCAGCAGCCCCGGACTAGCGGGGGTTCAAGAGACCCAGTACTTC
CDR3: CASSPGLAGVQETQYF

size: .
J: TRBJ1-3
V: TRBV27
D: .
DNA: TGTGCCAGCAGCCTGGGGGGGCGTGGGGACACCATATATTTT
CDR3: CASSLGGRGDTIYF

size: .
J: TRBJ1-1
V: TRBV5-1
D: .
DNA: TGCGCCAGCAGCTTGGTTGCGACAGGCACTGAAGCTTTCTTT
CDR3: CASSLVATGTEAFF

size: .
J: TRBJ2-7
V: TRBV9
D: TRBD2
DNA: TGTGCCAGCAGCGCATCTAGCGGGGGGCTCCCCTACGAGCAGTACTTC
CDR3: CASSASSGGLPYEQYF

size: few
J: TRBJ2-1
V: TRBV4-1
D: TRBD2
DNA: TGCGCCAGCAGCCAAGATTTTGGGGGAGGACTAGCGGGCCATGAGCAGTTCTTC
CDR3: CASSQDFGGGLAGHEQFF

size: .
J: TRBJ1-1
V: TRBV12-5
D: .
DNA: TGTGCTAGTGGTCCCCCCGGGGAGGGTAACACTGAAGCTTTCTTT
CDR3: CASGPPGEGNTEAFF

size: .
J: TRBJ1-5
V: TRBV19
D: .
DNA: TGTGCCAGTAGTGTGAGGTTGGAACAGCCCCAGCATTTT
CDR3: CASSVRLEQPQHF

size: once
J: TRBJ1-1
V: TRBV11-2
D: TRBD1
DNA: TGTGCCAGCAGCCAGGGACAGAGGAACACTGAAGCTTTCTTT
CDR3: CASSQGQRNTEAFF

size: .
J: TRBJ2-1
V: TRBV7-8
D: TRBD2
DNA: TGTGCCAGCAGGAAATCTAGAGTGTTAGCGGGGGGGAACAATGAGCAGTTCTTC
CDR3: CASRKSRVLAGGNNEQFF

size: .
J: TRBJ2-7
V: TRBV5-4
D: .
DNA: TGTGCCAGCAGCTCGCCTCAGGTGTACGAGCAGTACTTC
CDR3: CASSSPQVYEQYF

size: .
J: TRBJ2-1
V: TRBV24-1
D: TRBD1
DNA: TGTGCCACCAGTGATCCAGGACAGGGGGCCAGGGATGAGCAGTTCTTC
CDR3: CATSDPGQGARDEQFF

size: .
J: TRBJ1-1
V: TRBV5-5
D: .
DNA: TGTGCCAGCAGGGGCCCGGGAAAGACTGAAGCTTTCTTT
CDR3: CASRGPGKTEAFF

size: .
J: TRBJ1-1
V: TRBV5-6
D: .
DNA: TGTGCCAGCAGCTTGGGGACTACAGGAGAAGCTTTCTTT
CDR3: CASSLGTTGEAFF

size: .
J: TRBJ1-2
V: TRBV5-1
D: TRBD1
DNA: TGCGCCAGCAGCCGCAGACAGGGTACCAACTATGGCTACACCTTC
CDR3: CASSRRQGTNYGYTF

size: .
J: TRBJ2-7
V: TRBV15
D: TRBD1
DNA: TGTGCCACCAGCAGGGCGCCTGGGGACAGGGGATCATACGAGCAGTACTTC
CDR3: CATSRAPGDRGSYEQYF

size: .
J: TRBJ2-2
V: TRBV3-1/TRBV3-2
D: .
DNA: TGTGCCAGCAGCCCAGTGGGGGGTGGAACCGGGGAGCTGTTTTTT
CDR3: CASSPVGGGTGELFF

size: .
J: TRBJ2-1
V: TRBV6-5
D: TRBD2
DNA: TGTGCCAGCAGAGCGGGGGGCCTTCGGCGGAATGAGCAGTTCTTC
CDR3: CASRAGGLRRNEQFF

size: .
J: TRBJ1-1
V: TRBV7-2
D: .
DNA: TGTGCCAGCAGCTCTCCCGGGGGGAGAACTGAAGCTTTCTTT
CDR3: CASSSPGGRTEAFF

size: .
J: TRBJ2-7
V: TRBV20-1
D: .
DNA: TGCAGTGCTGGCTTTTCCTACGAGCAGTACTTC
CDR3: CSAGFSYEQYF

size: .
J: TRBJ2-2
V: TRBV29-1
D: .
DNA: TGCAGCGTCATGAACACCGGGGAGCTGTTTTTT
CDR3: CSVMNTGELFF

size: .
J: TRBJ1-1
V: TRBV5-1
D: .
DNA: TGCGCCAGCGGAGAGGAGGTTCGAACTGAAGCTTTCTTT
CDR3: CASGEEVRTEAFF

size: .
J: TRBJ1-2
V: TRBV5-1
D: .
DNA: TGCGCCAGCAGCTTACAGGGCAACCCAACCTTATCGGGCTATGGCTACACCTTC
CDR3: CASSLQGNPTLSGYGYTF

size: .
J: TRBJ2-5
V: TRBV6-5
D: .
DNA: TGTGCCAGCAAGACACTCGGTAGAGAGACCCAGTACTTC
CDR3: CASKTLGRETQYF

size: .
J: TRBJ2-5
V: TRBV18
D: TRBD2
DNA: TGTGCCAGCTCACCTACTAGCGGGGTAAAAGAGACCCAGTACTTC
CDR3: CASSPTSGVKETQYF

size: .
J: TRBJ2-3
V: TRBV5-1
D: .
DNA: TGCGCCAGCAGCTTGAGGCCCACTAGGGCAGGCACAGATACGCAGTATTTT
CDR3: CASSLRPTRAGTDTQYF

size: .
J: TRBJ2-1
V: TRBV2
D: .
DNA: TGTGCCAGCAGTGAGAGCTGGGCGACCTACAATGAGCAGTTCTTC
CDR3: CASSESWATYNEQFF

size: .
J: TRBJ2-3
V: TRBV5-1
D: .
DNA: TGCGCCAGCAGCGTTGACAGGACATCCACAGATACGCAGTATTTT
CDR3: CASSVDRTSTDTQYF

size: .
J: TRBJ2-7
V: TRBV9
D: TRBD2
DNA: TGTGCCAGCAGCCTCACCTGGGAGGGCAACTACGAGCAGTACTTC
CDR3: CASSLTWEGNYEQYF

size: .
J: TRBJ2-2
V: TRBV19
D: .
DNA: TGTGCCAGTAGCAGGATTGGCCCGAGTACCGGGGAGCTGTTTTTT
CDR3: CASSRIGPSTGELFF

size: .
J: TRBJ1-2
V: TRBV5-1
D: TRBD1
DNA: TGCGCCAGCAGCTGGGATGACAGGGGGAAATCCTATGGCTACACCTTC
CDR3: CASSWDDRGKSYGYTF

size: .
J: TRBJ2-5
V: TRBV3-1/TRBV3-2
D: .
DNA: TGTGCCAGCAGCCACTGGTGGGGGGAAGATGTCAACTTC
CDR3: CASSHWWGEDVNF

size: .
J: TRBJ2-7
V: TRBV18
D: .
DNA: TGTGCCAGCTCACCACCGCTGACTGTCTCCACCTACGAGCAGTACTTC
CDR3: CASSPPLTVSTYEQYF

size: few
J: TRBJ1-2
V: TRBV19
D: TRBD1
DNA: TGTGCCAGTTCGGACAGGGACTATGGCTACACCTTC
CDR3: CASSDRDYGYTF

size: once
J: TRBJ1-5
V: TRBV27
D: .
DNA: TGTGCCAGCAGTCGCGACACCCGAAGGTCGGCCCAGCATTTT
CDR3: CASSRDTRRSAQHF

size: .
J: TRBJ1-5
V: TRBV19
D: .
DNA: TGTGCCAGTAGTATAGATGGAGGGAATCAGCCCCAGCATTTT
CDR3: CASSIDGGNQPQHF

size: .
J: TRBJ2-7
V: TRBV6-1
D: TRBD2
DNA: TGTGCCAGCAGTGACGCTAGCGGGGTCTACGAGCAGTACTTC
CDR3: CASSDASGVYEQYF

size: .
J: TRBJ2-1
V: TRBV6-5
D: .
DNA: TGTGCCAGCCCCAGGCGAGAGTCAGGGAATGAGCAGTTCTTC
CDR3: CASPRRESGNEQFF

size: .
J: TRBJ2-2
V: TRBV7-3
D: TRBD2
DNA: TGTGCCAGCAAAGAACTAGCGGGGGGAAACACCGGGGAGCTGTTTTTT
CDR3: CASKELAGGNTGELFF

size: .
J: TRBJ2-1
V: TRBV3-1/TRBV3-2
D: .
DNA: TGTGCCAGCAGCCCTACCCCCAGGGGAGGGAATGAGCAGTTCTTC
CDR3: CASSPTPRGGNEQFF

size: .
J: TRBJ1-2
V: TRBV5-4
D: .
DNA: TGTGCCAGCAGCTCATGGATGGAGGGTGGCTACACCTTC
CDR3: CASSSWMEGGYTF

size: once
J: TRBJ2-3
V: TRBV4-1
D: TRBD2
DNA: TGCGCCAGCAGGAGGACTCCAGCGGGGGGGGTTCCTTCTCGCACAGATACGCAGTATTTT
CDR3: CASRRTPAGGVPSRTDTQYF

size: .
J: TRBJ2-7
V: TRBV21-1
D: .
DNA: TGTGCCAGCCGGGGGGACAGGGACGACGTCTACGAGCAGTACTTC
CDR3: CASRGDRDDVYEQYF